This T cell receptor (beta chain) was sequenced during a study of cytotoxic CD8 clonotypes in ibrutinib-treated CLL. Overall study findings and caveats: Public clonotypes proved infrequent, and on treatment they shrank or remained steady. Clonality rose at ibrutinib response and fell back toward baseline at progression.

Sequencing was performed with immunoSEQ multiplex PCR; in TCRdb, only in-frame clones are kept and a portion is missing. The sample records about 270,000 clones, about 72% being singletons. This clone appeared a single time. The antigen is unknown. This CDR3 contains 16 residues. The V and J ends lost 4 bases and 2 bases respectively, with 16 bases between them. CDR1 and CDR2 (germline): MGHRA, YSYEKL. This chain uses TRBV4-1 with TRBJ2-3, with D perhaps assigned TRBD1 or TRBD2 (6 bases each). The specimen comprised PBMCs, sampled at disease progression, from a patient treated with ibrutinib. This sequence was found in a human donor with chronic lymphocytic leukemia. The CDR3 region is CASSRTRGVVTDTQYF. The DNA of the CDR3 is TGCGCCAGCAGCCGAACGAGGGGGGTGGTCACAGATACGCAGTATTTT.